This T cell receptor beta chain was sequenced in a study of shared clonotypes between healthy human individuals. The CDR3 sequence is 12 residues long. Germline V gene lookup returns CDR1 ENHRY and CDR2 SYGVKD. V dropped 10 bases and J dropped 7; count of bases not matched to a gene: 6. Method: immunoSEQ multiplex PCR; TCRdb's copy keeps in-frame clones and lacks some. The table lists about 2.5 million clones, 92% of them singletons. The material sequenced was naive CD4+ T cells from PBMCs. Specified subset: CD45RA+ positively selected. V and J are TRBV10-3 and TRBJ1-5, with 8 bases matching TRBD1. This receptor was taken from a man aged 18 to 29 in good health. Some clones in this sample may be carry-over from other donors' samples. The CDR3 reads CATQGAEQPQHF. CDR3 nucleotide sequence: TGTGCCACCCAGGGGGCGGAACAGCCCCAGCATTTT.